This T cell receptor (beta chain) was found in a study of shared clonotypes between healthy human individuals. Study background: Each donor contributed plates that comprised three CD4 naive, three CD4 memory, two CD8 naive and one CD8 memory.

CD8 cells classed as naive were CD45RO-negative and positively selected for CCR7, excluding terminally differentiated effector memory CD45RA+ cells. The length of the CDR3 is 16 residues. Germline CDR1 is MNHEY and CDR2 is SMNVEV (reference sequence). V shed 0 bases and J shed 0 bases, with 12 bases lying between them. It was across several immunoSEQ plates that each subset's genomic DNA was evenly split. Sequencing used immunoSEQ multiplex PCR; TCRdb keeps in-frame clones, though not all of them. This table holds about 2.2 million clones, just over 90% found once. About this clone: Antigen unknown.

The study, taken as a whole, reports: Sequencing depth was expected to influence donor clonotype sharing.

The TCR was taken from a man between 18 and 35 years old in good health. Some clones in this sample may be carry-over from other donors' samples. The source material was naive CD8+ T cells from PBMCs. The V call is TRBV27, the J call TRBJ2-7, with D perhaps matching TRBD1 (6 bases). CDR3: CASSLSAGTTSYEQYF. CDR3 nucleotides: TGTGCCAGCAGTTTATCGGCAGGGACAACCTCCTACGAGCAGTACTTC.